A selection of T cell receptor beta chains follows, all from one sample in a study of shared clonotypes between healthy human individuals. Only in-frame clones appear in the TCRdb table, and some are missing; sequencing was by immunoSEQ multiplex PCR. The table records fewer than 1 million clones, approximately 96% of them present only once. Sequenced: naive CD8+ T cells sorted from blood. The source of these receptors is a man younger than 45 in good health. CDR3s include the opening cysteine and the closing phenylalanine or tryptophan. D genes are given only for firm matches. Clone size is given for some rows only: seen once, a few or many times, or a class if the clone is expanded.

TRBV6-6	TRBJ1-3	NA	NA	TGTGCCAGCAGTTACTCCATTGCGGCTGGAAACACCATACATTTT	CASSYSIAAGNTIHF
TRBV27	TRBJ2-7	NA	NA	TGTGCCAGCAGTCTGAGGTCCCCCTCCTACGAGCAGTACTTC	CASSLRSPSYEQYF
TRBV4-1	TRBJ2-7	NA	once	TGCGCCAGCAGCCAGACCCGGGACCGATCCTACGAGCAGTACTTC	CASSQTRDRSYEQYF
TRBV6-5	TRBJ2-5	TRBD2	NA	TGTGCCAGCAGTTATCCCGGGACTACGAAAGAGACCCAGTACTTC	CASSYPGTTKETQYF
TRBV7-9	TRBJ1-4	TRBD1	NA	TGTGCCAGCAGCGTACTCCGGGACAGGGGTTTTGCTAATGAAAAACTGTTTTTT	CASSVLRDRGFANEKLFF
TRBV7-9	TRBJ2-1	TRBD2	NA	TGTGCCAGCAGCTTAACTAGCGGGTACCTGGTGGATGAGCAGTTCTTC	CASSLTSGYLVDEQFF
TRBV29-1	TRBJ1-5	NA	NA	TGCAGCGTCGGAGGTGGAAATCAGCCCCAGCATTTT	CSVGGGNQPQHF
TRBV28	TRBJ1-2	NA	once	TGTGCCAGCAGCCTAGAGGGAGAGGGCTACACCTTC	CASSLEGEGYTF
TRBV11-3	TRBJ2-2	TRBD1	NA	TGTGCCAGCAGCAAGACAGGGGAGGTCCCCACCGGGGAGCTGTTTTTT	CASSKTGEVPTGELFF
TRBV11-2	TRBJ2-1	TRBD1	once	TGTGCCAGCAGCTACTACGGGACAGGGGGAATCAATGAGCAGTTCTTC	CASSYYGTGGINEQFF
TRBV13	TRBJ2-7	NA	NA	TGTGCCAGCAGCTCCCAGGCCTACGAGCAGTACTTC	CASSSQAYEQYF
TRBV7-9	TRBJ1-3	NA	NA	TGTGCCAGCAGCTCCAACACTGTGAGTGGAAACACCATATATTTT	CASSSNTVSGNTIYF
TRBV9	TRBJ2-6	TRBD1	NA	TGTGCCAGCAGCGACCGTCCCGGGACAGGGGCCGGGGCCAACGTCCTGACTTTC	CASSDRPGTGAGANVLTF
TRBV28	TRBJ2-1	TRBD2	NA	TGTGCCAGCAGTCCTGGCAGGCTAGCGGGAGACAATGAGCAGTTCTTC	CASSPGRLAGDNEQFF
TRBV6-5	TRBJ1-1	NA	once	TGTGCCAGCAGCTATTCAGAGATGAACACTGAAGCTTTCTTT	CASSYSEMNTEAFF
TRBV7-9	TRBJ2-5	NA	NA	TGTGCCAGCAGCTTAACGGGCGTGGACTTCAACTTC	CASSLTGVDFNF
TRBV9	TRBJ2-1	TRBD2	NA	TGTGCCAGCAGCGTAGAGAGCGGGAGGGCCCTCTTC	CASSVESGRALF
TRBV7-2	TRBJ2-1	NA	NA	TGTGCCAGCAGCTTATTAACGGGGATCTACAATGAGCAGTTCTTC	CASSLLTGIYNEQFF
TRBV30	TRBJ2-1	TRBD1	NA	TGTGCCTGGTGTAGGGGGCCAGTCCCACACTACAATGAGCAGTTCTTC	CAWCRGPVPHYNEQFF
TRBV5-5	TRBJ1-3	NA	NA	TGTGCCAGCAACGCGGACATCCTGCCGAGCTCTGGAAACACCATATATTTT	CASNADILPSSGNTIYF
TRBV6-1	TRBJ2-7	NA	NA	TGTGCCAGCAGTGAAGCGGGGGGCTCCGAGCAGTACTTC	CASSEAGGSEQYF
TRBV28	TRBJ2-7	NA	NA	TGTGCCAGCAGTTCCGGGACTTCAAGCTACGAGCAGTACTTC	CASSSGTSSYEQYF
TRBV7-8	TRBJ2-7	NA	NA	TGTGCCAGCAGCCTGTACAGGGCTGACCACGAGCAGTACTTC	CASSLYRADHEQYF
TRBV4-2	TRBJ1-5	NA	NA	TGTGCCAGCAGCCAAGGCCACATCGGGGGAAGCAATCAGCCCCAGCATTTT	CASSQGHIGGSNQPQHF
TRBV14	TRBJ1-4	NA	once	TGTGCCAGCAGCCAAATGGACAGCATTAATGAAAAACTGTTTTTT	CASSQMDSINEKLFF
TRBV7-9	TRBJ2-7	NA	once	TGTGCCAGCAGCTTAGACGGGAGAGTCTACGAGCAGTACTTC	CASSLDGRVYEQYF
TRBV2	TRBJ2-7	NA	NA	TGTGCCAGCAGTACGAACCGGGATTCCGTCTACGAGCAGTACTTC	CASSTNRDSVYEQYF
TRBV6-6	TRBJ2-7	NA	NA	TGTGCCAGCAGTTACAGAGGGCCAGACTCCTACGAGCAGTACTTC	CASSYRGPDSYEQYF
TRBV2	TRBJ2-7	TRBD2	NA	TGTGCCAGCATCTTGGGAGGGGCACCCTACGAGCAGTACTTC	CASILGGAPYEQYF
TRBV16	TRBJ2-7	TRBD1	NA	TGTGCCAGCAGCCCAACAACAGGGGGCTACGAGCAGTACTTC	CASSPTTGGYEQYF
TRBV27	TRBJ2-5	TRBD1	once	TGTGCCAGCAGTATGACCCAGGACAGGACAGAGACCCAGTACTTC	CASSMTQDRTETQYF
TRBV7-9	TRBJ1-2	NA	NA	TGTGCCAGCAGCTTAAAGGACACTGAGAAATTATATGGCTACACCTTC	CASSLKDTEKLYGYTF
TRBV7-9	TRBJ2-7	TRBD2	NA	TGTGCCAGCAGCTACCTTAGCGGGAACCCCAGCGAGCAGTACTTC	CASSYLSGNPSEQYF
TRBV27	TRBJ2-3	TRBD2	once	TGTGCCAGCAGTTTACTTGCGGGGGGCACAGATACGCAGTATTTT	CASSLLAGGTDTQYF
TRBV7-6	TRBJ2-7	TRBD2	NA	TGTGCCAGCAGCTTAGGGACTAGCGGGCCCTACGAGCAGTACTTC	CASSLGTSGPYEQYF
TRBV4-1	TRBJ2-5	TRBD2	NA	TGCGCCAGCAGCCAAGGTGGTCTAGCGGGGCTCCAAGAGACCCAGTACTTC	CASSQGGLAGLQETQYF
TRBV10-3	TRBJ2-7	NA	NA	TGTGCCATCAGTGGACAGTATTCTGACGAGCAGTACTTC	CAISGQYSDEQYF
TRBV5-3	TRBJ2-3	NA	NA	TGTGCCAGAAGCTTGGCAGATACGCAGTATTTT	CARSLADTQYF
TRBV5-1	TRBJ2-1	TRBD2	NA	TGCGCCAGCAGCTTGGAAATAGCGGGCCTCTACAATGAGCAGTTCTTC	CASSLEIAGLYNEQFF
TRBV21-1	TRBJ1-5	NA	NA	TGTGCCAGCAGTATTCCCCATAGCAATCAGCCCCAGCATTTT	CASSIPHSNQPQHF
TRBV6-5	TRBJ1-6	TRBD1	NA	TGTGCCAGCAGTTACACGGGACAGGGAAATTCACCCCTCCACTTT	CASSYTGQGNSPLHF
TRBV14	TRBJ2-7	NA	once	TGTGCCAGCAGCCAAGGACCTAGGGTCGATACCTACGAGCAGTACTTC	CASSQGPRVDTYEQYF
TRBV18	TRBJ2-3	TRBD2	NA	TGTGCCAGCTCACGTTCTAGCGGGAGAACAGATACGCAGTATTTT	CASSRSSGRTDTQYF
TRBV19	TRBJ1-1	NA	NA	TGTGCCACACTCATGAACACTGAAGCTTTCTTT	CATLMNTEAFF
TRBV7-9	TRBJ2-2	TRBD2	NA	TGTGCCAGCAGCCGGACTAGCTGGACTGGGGAGCTGTTTTTT	CASSRTSWTGELFF
TRBV25-1	TRBJ2-2	TRBD1	NA	TGTGCCAGCAGTACACTGCGGACAGGGGATACCGGGGAGCTGTTTTTT	CASSTLRTGDTGELFF
TRBV4-1	TRBJ1-1	NA	NA	TGCGCCAGCAGCCAAGGCAAGAGATTTGAGGGGACTGAAGCTTTCTTT	CASSQGKRFEGTEAFF
TRBV5-1	TRBJ2-7	TRBD2	NA	TGCGCCAGCAGCTTGGCCCGGGGGGCCTACGAGCAGTACTTC	CASSLARGAYEQYF
TRBV2	TRBJ1-4	NA	NA	TGTGCCAGCAGTGACCCTCGTTTGGACATCCATGAAAAACTGTTTTTT	CASSDPRLDIHEKLFF
TRBV29-1	TRBJ1-3	NA	NA	TGCAGCGTTGAGGACCTCAGTGGAAACACCATATATTTT	CSVEDLSGNTIYF
TRBV10-2	TRBJ1-4	NA	NA	TGCGCCAGCAGTGTACAGGCAACTAATGAAAAACTGTTTTTT	CASSVQATNEKLFF
TRBV27	TRBJ2-7	NA	NA	TGTGCCAGCACCTCCACAATCCTCAGGGCGGCCTACGAGCAGTACTTC	CASTSTILRAAYEQYF
TRBV6-5	TRBJ2-1	TRBD2	NA	TGTGCCAGCAGTTACTCCGGGACTAGCGGGAGGAATGAGCAGTTCTTC	CASSYSGTSGRNEQFF
TRBV15	TRBJ1-1	TRBD1	NA	TGTGCCACCAGCAGCCAGGGGCAGGGGGGCACTGAAGCTTTCTTT	CATSSQGQGGTEAFF
TRBV14	TRBJ2-3	TRBD2	NA	TGTGCCAGCAGCCATACAGCGGGAGGACTGGATACGCAGTATTTT	CASSHTAGGLDTQYF
TRBV27	TRBJ2-7	NA	NA	TGTGCCAGCAGTTCCCCAAGGCGAAAGGGCTACTACGAGCAGTACTTC	CASSSPRRKGYYEQYF